The source of this T cell receptor beta chain is a study of blood T cells in healthy people across ages. Combining a sample-barcoded 5' primer with a J-beta primer mix, a second PCR ran for 7 to 11 cycles. TCRdb analysed the 5' RACE reads with MiXCR anew, one entry per CDR3 protein. This table has 1.5 million to 2 million distinct CDR3 sequences, over 25% appearing once. V was trimmed by 3 bases and J by 5 bases, leaving 11 bases between them. There are 14 residues in the CDR3. This clonotype occurred many times. Researchers collected 9 to 10 milliliters of peripheral blood from every single donor. A minimum of 7 million PBMCs was isolated per sample.

V is TRBV12-3 or TRBV12-4 and J is TRBJ2-1; no clear D. The receptor was derived from a woman aged 25 to 45 in good health. The source material was blood. CDR3 sequence (DNA): TGTGCCAGCAGTTTTTTAGGGCGTCACAATGAGCAGTTCTTC. Translated, it gives CASSFLGRHNEQFF.